Shown below are 32 T cell receptor beta chains from a single sample sequenced in a study of T cell responses to AZD1222 COVID-19 vaccine. Profiling relied on immunoSEQ multiplex PCR, and the TCRdb table lists in-frame clones only, not all of them. The data contain roughly 150,000 clones, roughly nine tenths of them singletons. Source: peripheral blood, taken on day 0 of AZD1222 vaccination. These receptors all come from an adult in good health.

V and J are TRBV4-1 and TRBJ2-5, with D possibly called TRBD1 or TRBD2 (7 bases each). V was cut by 1 base and J by 4 bases, with 10 bases left in between. This CDR3 spans 14 amino acids. Germline V gives CDR1 MGHRA, CDR2 YSYEKL. CDR3 residues: CASSQAGGGETQYF. The CDR3 DNA follows: TGCGCCAGCAGCCAAGCAGGGGGGGGAGAGACCCAGTACTTC.

This chain uses TRBV7-9 with TRBJ1-5; D gene ambiguous. The CDR3 sequence is 13 residues long. The V end was cut by 2 bases, the J end by 5 bases, with 7 bases between. Germline CDR1 is SEHNR and CDR2 is FQNEAQ (reference sequence). CDR3 in DNA: TGTGCCAGCAGCTTAAATGCCGATCAGCCCCAGCATTTT. It codes for CASSLNADQPQHF. The whole variable domain, remainder taken from reference TRBV7-9 and TRBJ1-5, is DTGVSQNPRHKITKRGQNVTFRCDPISEHNRLYWYRQTLGQGPEFLTYFQNEAQLEKSRLLSDRFSAERPKGSFSTLEIQRTEQGDSAMYLCASSLNADQPQHFGDGTRLSIL.

The chain employs TRBV9 and TRBJ1-5; D is unclear. The V end was cut by 4 bases, the J end by 1 base, with 6 bases between. The CDR3 is 13 amino acids. Germline V lookup: CDR1 SGDLS, CDR2 YYNGEE. CDR3: CASSYDSNQPQHF. CDR3 DNA: TGTGCCAGCAGCTACGACAGCAATCAGCCCCAGCATTTT.

J is TRBJ2-7 and V is TRBV7-9; 12 bases are a match to TRBD2. The CDR3 is 18 amino acids. Germline trimming cut 1 base from V and 4 bases from J; bases unmatched to any gene: 11. Germline V gene sequence: CDR1 SEHNR, CDR2 FQNEAQ (reference sequence). CDR3 sequence (DNA): TGTGCCAGCAGCTTAGGTCCTAGCGGGAGGGAGTCGTGGTACGAGCAGTACTTC. Translating it yields CASSLGPSGRESWYEQYF.

The chain joins TRBV2 to TRBJ2-4, with TRBD1 matching 9 bases. The CDR3 runs to 17 residues. Germline loops: CDR1 SNHLY, CDR2 FYNNEI. V dropped 6 bases and J dropped 0; count of bases not matched to a gene: 9. The CDR3 DNA reads as TGTGCCAGCAGCCAGCCGGGACAGGGAGTAGCCAAAAACATTCAGTACTTC. This translates into CASSQPGQGVAKNIQYF.

The chain joins TRBV6-5 to TRBJ2-1; D is unresolved. Germline CDR1 is MNHEY and CDR2 is SVGAGI. Deletions cut 5 bases from V and 7 bases from J, with 6 bases between. The CDR3 contains 11 residues. CDR3 DNA: TGTGCCAGCAGTCTCGAGAATGAGCAGTTCTTC. Translated, it gives CASSLENEQFF.

The rearrangement links TRBV4-3 to TRBJ1-6; D may be TRBD1 (6 bases). The V gene's germline CDR1 is LGHNA and CDR2 YSLEER. Between the trimmed V and J ends, which lost 0 bases and 10 bases, there was a span of 16 bases. The CDR3 consists of 16 residues. In DNA, the CDR3 is TGCGCCAGCAGCCAAGATGGGGGCCAGGGAAGGTCACCCCTCCACTTT. Translated: CASSQDGGQGRSPLHF.

The CDR3 DNA reads TGTGCCAGTAGCCTACAGGTGGGCATGAACACTGAAGCTTTCTTT. This translates into CASSLQVGMNTEAFF. The chain recombines TRBV19 with TRBJ1-1; a possible D gene is TRBD1 (5 bases). The CDR3 runs to 15 residues. The germline V gene encodes CDR1 LNHDA and CDR2 SQIVND (reference sequence). V shed 6 bases and J shed 0 bases, with 14 bases lying between them.

A few counts support this clone. The rearrangement joins TRBV19 to TRBJ2-2, with TRBD2 matching over 7 bases. This CDR3 is 16 amino acids long. Germline lookup yields CDR1 LNHDA and CDR2 SQIVND (reference sequence). The trim removed 7 bases at V and 3 bases at J, leaving 11 bases unmatched. The CDR3 spells CASTPRRLADTGELFF. The CDR3 coding sequence is TGTGCCAGTACCCCAAGGAGGCTAGCGGACACCGGGGAGCTGTTTTTT.

The chain joins TRBV27 to TRBJ2-3; 7 bases fit TRBD1. This CDR3 is built from 12 residues. J gave up 9 bases and V 4 bases, and 4 bases lay outside the gene matches. Looked up from germline, CDR1 is MNHEY and CDR2 is SMNVEV (reference sequence). The CDR3 sequence: CASSSTGETQYF. Written as DNA, the CDR3 is TGTGCCAGCAGTTCCACAGGGGAGACGCAGTATTTT.

The genes are TRBV24-1 and TRBJ2-2, with TRBD2 identical over 8 bases. V dropped 6 bases and J dropped 0; count of bases not matched to a gene: 14. Germline CDR1 KGHDR, CDR2 SFDVKD. The CDR3 runs to 19 residues. CDR3 in DNA: TGTGCCACCAGTTCCCCCGGGGGTAGCGGGGCTTCGAACACCGGGGAGCTGTTTTTT. It codes for CATSSPGGSGASNTGELFF.

The rearrangement uses TRBV6-5 and TRBJ2-2, with D maybe TRBD2 (6 bases). The V end lost 2 bases, the J end lost 5 bases, and 12 bases lay between the germline ends. This CDR3 has 15 residues. Germline V gene sequence: CDR1 MNHEY, CDR2 SVGAGI. CDR3: CASSYPPGGTGELFF. The CDR3 DNA is TGTGCCAGCAGTTACCCCCCCGGGGGAACCGGGGAGCTGTTTTTT.

V and J are TRBV6-5 and TRBJ1-3; possibly TRBD1 for D (6 bases). In germline, CDR1 is MNHEY, CDR2 SVGAGI. V was cut by 0 bases and J by 9 bases, with 18 bases left in between. The CDR3 is 16 amino acids. The CDR3, as DNA: TGTGCCAGCAGTTACTCTGGGGGGGCGGGAAGGAGCACCATATATTTT. Translation: CASSYSGGAGRSTIYF.

The V gene is TRBV11-2, the J gene TRBJ2-7; 7 nucleotides agree with TRBD2. Germline V lookup: CDR1 SGHAT, CDR2 FQNNGV. V shed 1 base, J shed 2 bases, and the junction held 8 bases outside the gene matches. CDR3 size: 16 residues. The CDR3 reads CASSLGASGLAYEQYF. The DNA for the CDR3 is TGTGCCAGCAGCTTAGGGGCTAGCGGACTAGCCTACGAGCAGTACTTC.

This clone was counted between two and nine times. The rearrangement joins TRBV7-9 to TRBJ2-7, with TRBD1 matching over 7 bases. CDR3 size: 14 residues. The germline gives CDR1 SEHNR, CDR2 FQNEAQ (reference sequence). V lost 7 bases, J lost 1 base, and 7 bases stayed unmatched. CDR3 nucleotides: TGTGCCAGCACCCGGACAGGTTCTTCCTACGAGCAGTACTTC. This translates into CASTRTGSSYEQYF.

The J gene is TRBJ2-1, the V gene TRBV24-1; the match to TRBD2 covers 9 bases. V trimming: 4 bases; J trimming: 7 bases; junction bases outside the gene matches: 4. Looked up from germline, CDR1 is KGHDR and CDR2 is SFDVKD. CDR3 length: 14 amino acids. This chain's CDR3 is CATSELAGLNEQFF. In DNA form, the CDR3 reads TGTGCCACCAGTGAGCTAGCGGGATTGAATGAGCAGTTCTTC.

The chain recombines TRBV19 with TRBJ2-7, with D possibly TRBD1 on 6 matching bases. The ends were cut back, 8 bases at V and 0 bases at J, with 14 bases in the middle. The CDR3 spans 14 residues. Germline V gene lookup returns CDR1 LNHDA and CDR2 SQIVND (reference sequence). The DNA of the CDR3 is TGTGCCAGTTCGGTAGGGGACACCTCCTACGAGCAGTACTTC. It encodes CASSVGDTSYEQYF. Full variable domain (missing parts from reference TRBV19 and TRBJ2-7): DGGITQSPKYLFRKEGQNVTLSCEQNLNHDAMYWYRQDPGQGLRLIYYSQIVNDFQKGDIAEGYSVSREKKESFPLTVTSAQKNPTAFYLCASSVGDTSYEQYFGPGTRLTVT.

V gene TRBV2 combines with J gene TRBJ1-2; 9 positions agree with TRBD1. The CDR3 totals 14 residues. J was trimmed by 4 bases and V by 0 bases; bases with no gene match: 0. CDR1 SNHLY and CDR2 FYNNEI come from the germline V gene. The CDR3 DNA sequence: TGTGCCAGCAGTGAAGCGACAGGGGGCTATGGCTACACCTTC. Its translation is CASSEATGGYGYTF.

The rearrangement uses TRBV6-1 and TRBJ2-5, with D unclear. With 1 base removed from V and 4 bases from J, the gap between germline ends came to 4 bases. The germline V gene has CDR1 MNHNS and CDR2 SASEGT. The CDR3 has 12 amino acids. In nucleotides, the CDR3 is TGTGCCAGCAGTGAAGTATTAGAGACCCAGTACTTC. This codes for CASSEVLETQYF.

The gene calls are TRBV5-6 and TRBJ2-7; 9 bases align to TRBD2. CDR1 and CDR2 from the germline V gene are SGHDT and YYEEEE. The CDR3 extends over 16 amino acids. The junction had 9 bases not matched to a gene; V was cut back by 1 base and J by 4 bases. Written as DNA, the CDR3 is TGTGCCAGCAGCTTGAACCGCGGGAGGGCCGGTTACGAGCAGTACTTC. Its translation: CASSLNRGRAGYEQYF.

This chain's CDR3 is CASSLLGKPYEQYF. The CDR3 DNA reads as TGTGCCAGCAGTTTATTGGGGAAGCCCTACGAGCAGTACTTC. This rearrangement joins TRBV27 to TRBJ2-7; the D is unclear. Germline lookup yields CDR1 MNHEY and CDR2 SMNVEV (reference sequence). V was shortened by 1 base and J by 2 bases, with 9 bases between the two germline ends. CDR3 length: 14 amino acids.

The chain employs TRBV6-5 and TRBJ1-1, with D perhaps matching TRBD1 (6 bases). Germline assignment: CDR1 MNHEY and CDR2 SVGAGI. V shed 6 bases and J shed 1 base, with 9 bases lying between them. The CDR3 is 13 amino acids. The CDR3 sequence is CASSGGQNTEAFF. The CDR3 DNA reads TGTGCCAGCAGCGGGGGACAGAACACTGAAGCTTTCTTT.

V gene TRBV27 combines with J gene TRBJ2-3; TRBD2 agrees at 9 bases. V shed 3 bases and J 1 base; nucleotides not matched to a gene: 2. Germline lookup yields CDR1 MNHEY and CDR2 SMNVEV (reference sequence). The CDR3 is 15 residues long. The CDR3 nucleotides are TGTGCCAGCAGTTTGCAGCGGGGGGGCACAGATACGCAGTATTTT. Its protein product is CASSLQRGGTDTQYF.

The count of this clone is one. The J gene is TRBJ1-1, the V gene TRBV27; D call uncertain. The CDR3 covers 13 residues. Germline values: CDR1 MNHEY, CDR2 SMNVEV (reference sequence). V lost 6 bases to trimming and J lost 6 bases, with 14 bases between them. The CDR3 region has the DNA TGTGCCAGCAGCCGCCAGGAGGGAGCTGAAGCTTTCTTT. Its translation is CASSRQEGAEAFF.

This chain links TRBV28 with TRBJ2-7; D call uncertain. V lost 3 bases and J 4 bases, leaving 7 bases between the germline ends. This CDR3 is built from 12 residues. Germline V CDR1 and CDR2: MDHEN, SYDVKM. The CDR3: CASSFNSYEQYF. CDR3 in DNA: TGTGCCAGCAGTTTTAATAGTTACGAGCAGTACTTC.

J is TRBJ1-2 and V is TRBV7-3, with 8 bases that match TRBD1. This CDR3 comprises 14 residues. In germline, CDR1 is SGHTA, CDR2 FQGTGA. V lost 1 base to trimming and J lost 8 bases; unmatched junction nucleotides: 6. CDR3 in DNA: TGTGCCAGCAGCTTAATAGGACAGGGTAGCGGCTACACCTTC. Translated: CASSLIGQGSGYTF.

The chain uses TRBV7-3 and TRBJ1-1; TRBD1 matches 7 bases. J gave up 6 bases and V 5 bases, and 9 bases lay outside the gene matches. Germline lookup yields CDR1 SGHTA and CDR2 FQGTGA. This CDR3 is 14 amino acids long. The CDR3 reads CASSPQRGQAEAFF. The CDR3 DNA reads as TGTGCCAGCAGCCCCCAGAGGGGGCAGGCTGAAGCTTTCTTT.

The chain recombines TRBV3-1 (or the pseudogene TRBV3-2) with TRBJ1-5; perhaps TRBD1 as D (6 bases). The germline CDR1 and CDR2 sequences are LGHDT and YNNKEL (reference sequence). CDR3 length equals 16 residues. V was clipped by 2 bases and J by 5 bases, with 16 bases between them. DNA for the CDR3: TGTGCCAGCAGCCAACAGGCTACAGGGTCCCATCAGCCCCAGCATTTT. The encoded protein is CASSQQATGSHQPQHF.

This rearrangement joins TRBV7-2 to TRBJ2-1; no clear D. Trimming removed 3 bases at V and 4 bases at J, with 10 bases between. Germline lookup yields CDR1 SGHTA and CDR2 FQGNSA. This CDR3 has 14 amino acids. CDR3 loop: CASSFFGEYNEQFF. The CDR3 bases are TGTGCCAGCAGCTTTTTTGGCGAATACAATGAGCAGTTCTTC.

This clone has just one count. This chain connects TRBV3-1 (or the pseudogene TRBV3-2) to TRBJ1-5; TRBD1 might be the D (5 bases). Germline assignment: CDR1 LGHDT and CDR2 YNNKEL (reference sequence). The CDR3 extends over 19 amino acids. Trimming stripped 2 bases from V and 2 bases from J, with 22 bases between. CDR3 sequence (DNA): TGTGCCAGCAGCCAATTTATAGGATTTAGATGGGGCGGCAATCAGCCCCAGCATTTT. Encoded protein: CASSQFIGFRWGGNQPQHF.

This clone has just a few counts. The rearrangement links TRBV11-3 to TRBJ2-6, with D perhaps TRBD1 or TRBD2 (7 bases each). V gave up 8 bases and J gave up 0 bases, with 17 bases separating them. The CDR3 is 17 amino acids. The germline V gene has CDR1 SGHNT and CDR2 YENEEA. CDR3 sequence: CASGGGQPSSGANVLTF. DNA for the CDR3: TGTGCCAGCGGGGGGGGACAGCCGAGCTCTGGGGCCAACGTCCTGACTTTC.

The rearrangement uses TRBV3-1 (or the pseudogene TRBV3-2) and TRBJ1-3; D is uncertain. The germline V gene encodes CDR1 LGHDT and CDR2 YNNKEL (reference sequence). There are 17 residues in the CDR3. With 2 bases removed from V and 0 bases from J, the gap between germline ends came to 14 bases. The CDR3 sequence is CASSQLGWGYSGNTIYF. CDR3 nucleotides: TGTGCCAGCAGCCAACTTGGGTGGGGATACTCTGGAAACACCATATATTTT.